The present T cell receptor beta chain was sequenced within a study of OX40 agonist ivuxolimab in advanced cancers. The CDR3 runs 17 residues. V was pared by 3 bases and J by 5 bases, with 8 bases of the junction left unmatched. Germline values: CDR1 SGHRS, CDR2 YFSETQ. Assay: immunoSEQ multiplex PCR; the TCRdb copy retains only in-frame clones and omits some. This sample has tens of thousands of clones; 70% to 90% occur once, and the top ten carry around 5.8%. This sequence originates from an adult with an advanced solid tumor such as melanoma, head and neck, liver or kidney cancer. The gene calls are TRBV5-1 and TRBJ1-6; 10 nucleotides agree with TRBD1. The specimen comprised CD4+ or CD8+ T cells sorted from blood, sampled in a trial of the OX40 agonist ivuxolimab. The CDR3 spells CASSYAAGTGDNSPLHF. The CDR3 DNA reads as TGCGCCAGCAGCTACGCAGCCGGGACAGGGGATAATTCACCCCTCCACTTT. The full variable domain, in which reference TRBV5-1 and TRBJ1-6 provide the parts outside the CDR3, is KAGVTQTPRYLIKTRGQQVTLSCSPISGHRSVSWYQQTPGQGLQFLFEYFSETQRNKGNFPGRFSGRQFSNSRSEMNVSTLELGDSALYLCASSYAAGTGDNSPLHFGNGTRLTVT.